The 21 T cell receptor beta chains below come from one sample, sequenced in a study of neoadjuvant nivolumab and ipilimumab in lung cancer. Produced via immunoSEQ multiplex PCR; TCRdb's table is partial and in-frame only. Seen here are just under 4,000 clones, approximately 81% observed once, and the top ten hold around 5%. This sample comprised peripheral blood, obtained after neoadjuvant nivolumab, alone or with ipilimumab, at or shortly before surgery. These receptors were collected from an adult with non-small cell lung cancer.

The rearrangement uses TRBV9 and TRBJ1-5; D unclear. Trimming removed 4 bases from V and 2 bases from J, with 10 bases in between. Looked up from germline, CDR1 is SGDLS and CDR2 is YYNGEE. The CDR3 extends over 14 amino acids. The CDR3 reads CASSTTGGNQPQHF. The CDR3 bases are TGTGCCAGCAGCACAACCGGGGGCAATCAGCCCCAGCATTTT.

The chain joins TRBV2 to TRBJ1-2; TRBD1 might be the D (6 bases). The CDR3 has 13 residues. Deletions cut 3 bases from V and 6 bases from J, with 11 bases between. The V gene's germline CDR1 is SNHLY and CDR2 FYNNEI. For the CDR3, the DNA is TGTGCCAGCAGTGATTTACAGGGTGATGGCTACACCTTC. Protein sequence: CASSDLQGDGYTF.

This chain connects TRBV19 to TRBJ2-2; D is ambiguous. V was trimmed by 0 bases and J by 5 bases, leaving 7 bases between them. Germline CDR1 reads LNHDA; CDR2 reads SQIVND (reference sequence). The CDR3 is 14 amino acids. In DNA form, the CDR3 reads TGTGCCAGTAGTATAGACCACCAAACCGGGGAGCTGTTTTTT. Its translation is CASSIDHQTGELFF.

This sequence joins TRBV6-5 and TRBJ1-5; D not resolved. The CDR3 has 13 amino acids. Between the trimmed V and J ends, which lost 6 bases and 6 bases, there was a span of 12 bases. Germline V CDR1 and CDR2: MNHEY, SVGAGI. CDR3 in DNA: TGTGCCAGCAGGAGCGGTAGGAGTCAGCCCCAGCATTTT. As protein: CASRSGRSQPQHF.

This clone was observed a few times. This chain connects TRBV7-2 to TRBJ2-3; 7 nucleotides line up with TRBD2. Germline CDR1 SGHTA, CDR2 FQGNSA. V was clipped by 5 bases and J by 6 bases; unmatched bases: 14. The CDR3 is 16 amino acids. The CDR3 region has the DNA TGTGCCAGCAGCCTACAACCGAGCGGAGCGGGGGATACGCAGTATTTT. This encodes CASSLQPSGAGDTQYF.

This chain uses TRBV25-1 with TRBJ1-2; D possibly corresponds to TRBD1 (5 bases). V was cut by 5 bases and J by 4 bases, with 11 bases left in between. CDR3 length: 13 amino acids. Germline V gene lookup returns CDR1 MGHDK and CDR2 SYGVNS. The CDR3 bases are TGTGCCAGCAGTATAGGGGCCCTCTATGGCTACACCTTC. Its protein product is CASSIGALYGYTF.

This rearrangement joins TRBV14 to TRBJ1-4; perhaps TRBD1 as D (6 bases). CDR3 length: 14 residues. Germline assignment: CDR1 SGHDN and CDR2 FVKESK. The V end was cut by 5 bases, the J end by 7 bases, with 14 bases between. The CDR3 here is CASSERRQVEKLFF. The DNA for the CDR3 is TGTGCCAGCAGCGAGCGCAGACAGGTTGAAAAACTGTTTTTT.

The rearrangement uses TRBV5-1 and TRBJ2-3; D remains ambiguous. Looked up from germline, CDR1 is SGHRS and CDR2 is YFSETQ. The V and J ends lost 3 bases and 3 bases respectively, with 5 bases between them. CDR3 size: 12 residues. DNA of the CDR3: TGCGCCAGCAGCTACTTGACAGATACGCAGTATTTT. It is translated as CASSYLTDTQYF.

DNA of the CDR3: TGTGCCAGCAGCTTAGAACAGAACACTGAAGCTTTCTTT. This codes for CASSLEQNTEAFF. V gene TRBV7-9 combines with J gene TRBJ1-1; D ambiguous. V lost 1 base and J lost 1, with 4 bases in between. This CDR3 comprises 13 residues. CDR1 and CDR2 from the germline V gene are SEHNR and FQNEAQ (reference sequence).

The V and J genes are TRBV5-6 and TRBJ2-2, with unresolved D. The CDR3 extends over 12 amino acids. CDR1 and CDR2 from the germline V gene are SGHDT and YYEEEE. Trimming took 0 bases from V and 6 from J, leaving 3 bases between them. The CDR3 DNA sequence: TGTGCCAGCAGCTTGGCACCCGGGGAGCTGTTTTTT. This gives the protein CASSLAPGELFF.

The gene calls are TRBV5-1 and TRBJ2-3; tentatively, D is TRBD1 or TRBD2 (5 bases each). The CDR3 has 13 amino acids. V lost 4 bases and J lost 4, with 10 bases in between. Germline CDR1 is SGHRS and CDR2 is YFSETQ. For the CDR3, the DNA is TGCGCCAGCAGCAGGGACGACTCAGATACGCAGTATTTT. Amino acids: CASSRDDSDTQYF.

This chain joins TRBV29-1 and TRBJ1-2, with TRBD1 identical over 8 bases. The CDR3 consists of 13 residues. Germline CDR1 and CDR2: SQVTM and ANQGSEA. The V segment lost 5 bases and the J segment 8 bases; nucleotides outside the gene matches: 10. In DNA form, the CDR3 reads TGCAGCGTTAGTGGGCAGGGGGCTGTCGGCTACACCTTC. Translating it yields CSVSGQGAVGYTF.

This sequence joins TRBV5-6 and TRBJ2-7, with a weak D call TRBD1 (5 bases). V was shortened by 0 bases and J by 2 bases, with 12 bases between the two germline ends. Germline V gene lookup returns CDR1 SGHDT and CDR2 YYEEEE. This CDR3 has 15 amino acids. The CDR3 nucleotides are TGTGCCAGCAGCTTGGCATCAGGGTGGACCTACGAGCAGTACTTC. Protein product: CASSLASGWTYEQYF. Looking up the rest from reference TRBV5-6 and TRBJ2-7 gives the full variable domain: DAGVTQSPTHLIKTRGQQVTLRCSPKSGHDTVSWYQQALGQGPQFIFQYYEEEERQRGNFPDRFSGHQFPNYSSELNVNALLLGDSALYLCASSLASGWTYEQYFGPGTRLTVT.

This clone was seen more than once but under ten times. In DNA, the CDR3 is TGCGCCAGCCAGCAGCTTGGAACGGGGGAGGAAAAACTGTTTTTT. Translated: CASQQLGTGEEKLFF. The chain joins TRBV5-1 to TRBJ1-4; a weak D match, TRBD1 (5 bases). This CDR3 contains 15 residues. V was pared by 7 bases and J by 8 bases, with 21 bases between. Germline loops: CDR1 SGHRS, CDR2 YFSETQ.

The J gene is TRBJ1-5, the V gene TRBV30, with a weak D call TRBD1 (6 bases). With 2 bases removed from V and 0 bases from J, the gap between germline ends came to 14 bases. This CDR3 has 16 amino acids. Germline-derived CDR1 and CDR2 are GTSNPN and SVGIG (reference sequence). The CDR3 coding sequence is TGTGCCTGGAGTTCGCCGACAGGTACTAGCAATCAGCCCCAGCATTTT. Translated, it gives CAWSSPTGTSNQPQHF.

The chain joins TRBV11-2 to TRBJ2-2, with D possibly matching TRBD2 (6 bases). Germline V CDR1 and CDR2: SGHAT, FQNNGV. The CDR3 sequence is 16 residues long. Trimming removed 4 bases at V and 4 bases at J, with 16 bases between. Here the CDR3 DNA reads TGTGCCAGCAGCTCAAACTTCGGGAGCTCCACCGGGGAGCTGTTTTTT. Protein: CASSSNFGSSTGELFF.

The chain has TRBV6-5 and TRBJ1-3; D may be TRBD1 (5 bases). The CDR3 sequence is 15 residues long. V was trimmed by 6 bases and J by 3 bases, leaving 15 bases between them. Germline V gene data show CDR1 as MNHEY and CDR2 as SVGAGI. For the CDR3, the DNA is TGTGCCAGCAGGGGGTGGGGCGATCTTGGAAACACCATATATTTT. Translated: CASRGWGDLGNTIYF.

The chain couples TRBV5-1 to TRBJ1-5, with D maybe TRBD1 (5 bases). Trimming pared 0 bases from V and 7 bases from J, leaving 11 bases between. This CDR3 region has 14 residues. Germline-derived CDR1 and CDR2 are SGHRS and YFSETQ. CDR3 region: CASSLERGGQPQHF. DNA for the CDR3: TGCGCCAGCAGCTTGGAAAGGGGAGGACAGCCCCAGCATTTT.

The rearrangement links TRBV5-4 to TRBJ2-1, with 12 bases that match TRBD2. With 4 bases clipped from V and 7 bases from J, the junction kept 6 bases outside the gene matches. The CDR3 has 15 amino acids. CDR1 is SGHNT and CDR2 is YYREEE in the germline V gene (reference sequence). The DNA of the CDR3 is TGTGCCAGCAGCCCGCGCGGGACTAGCGGGAATGAGCAGTTCTTC. It is translated as CASSPRGTSGNEQFF.

The chain joins TRBV19 to TRBJ1-6, with D tentatively TRBD1 (5 bases). The CDR3 is made up of 15 amino acids. Germline CDR1 is LNHDA and CDR2 is SQIVND (reference sequence). V was pared by 7 bases and J by 2 bases, with 12 bases between. The CDR3 DNA sequence: TGTGCCAGTAAAGAGAGGGGAACCTATAATTCACCCCTCCACTTT. This sequence encodes CASKERGTYNSPLHF.

The chain joins TRBV11-2 to TRBJ2-2; D not resolved. Germline values: CDR1 SGHAT, CDR2 FQNNGV. This CDR3 region has 14 residues. The germline V and J ends were trimmed by 0 bases and 4 bases, with 6 bases remaining between them. CDR3 sequence: CASSLDKGTGELFF. DNA for the CDR3: TGTGCCAGCAGCTTAGATAAAGGCACCGGGGAGCTGTTTTTT.